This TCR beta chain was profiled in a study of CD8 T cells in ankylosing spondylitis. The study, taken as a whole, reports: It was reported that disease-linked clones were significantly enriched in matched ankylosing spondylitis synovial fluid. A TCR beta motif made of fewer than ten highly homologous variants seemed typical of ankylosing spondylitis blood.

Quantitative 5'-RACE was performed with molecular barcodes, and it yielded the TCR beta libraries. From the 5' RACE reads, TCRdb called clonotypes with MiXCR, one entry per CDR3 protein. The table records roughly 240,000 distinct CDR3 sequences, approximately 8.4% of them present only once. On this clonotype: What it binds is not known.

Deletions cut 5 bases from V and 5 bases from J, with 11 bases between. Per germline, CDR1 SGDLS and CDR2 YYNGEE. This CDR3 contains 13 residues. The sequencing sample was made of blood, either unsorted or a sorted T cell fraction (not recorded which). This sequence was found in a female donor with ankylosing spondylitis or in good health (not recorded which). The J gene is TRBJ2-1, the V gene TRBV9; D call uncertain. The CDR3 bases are TGTGCCAGCAGTGGCACAGATCACAATGAGCAGTTCTTC. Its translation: CASSGTDHNEQFF.